This T cell receptor (beta chain) was sequenced in a study of blood T cell repertoires in COVID-19. Study information: Donors in the United States, Italy and Spain gave samples during acute or convalescent COVID-19. In each case, the material was cDNA or gDNA derived from T cells, B-cell-depleted T cells, or PBMCs.

This CDR3 has 15 amino acids. The ends lost 2 bases at V and 5 bases at J; junction bases unmatched: 5. The germline V gene has CDR1 PRHDT and CDR2 FYEKMQ (reference sequence). Per the study methods: Amplified reference gene primers provided the basis for estimating nucleated cell counts. Clones were read by immunoSEQ multiplex PCR, and TCRdb kept only the in-frame ones, dropping some. V, J and clone size were drawn from that table, and D and trimming were deduced from the DNA. Of under 45,000 clones detected, over 70% appear once; the ten largest clones hold roughly 31%. The chain joins TRBV13 to TRBJ2-7, with 11 bases identical to TRBD2. Sequencing used peripheral blood. The receptor's source is an elderly man with acute or convalescent COVID-19. CDR3 DNA: TGTGCCAGCAGCTTAAGACTAGCGGGGTTCAACGAGCAGTACTTC. This translates into CASSLRLAGFNEQYF.